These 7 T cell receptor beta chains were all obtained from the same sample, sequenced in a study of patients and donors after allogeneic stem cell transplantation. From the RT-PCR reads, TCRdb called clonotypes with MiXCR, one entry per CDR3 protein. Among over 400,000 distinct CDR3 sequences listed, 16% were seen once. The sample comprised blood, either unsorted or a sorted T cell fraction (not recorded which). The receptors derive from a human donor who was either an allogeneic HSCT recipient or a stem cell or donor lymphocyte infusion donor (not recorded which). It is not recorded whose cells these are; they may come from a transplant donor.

In DNA, the CDR3 is TGTGCCAGCAGCCCACACAGGGCGTCTATTAATCAGTACTTC. Its protein is CASSPHRASINQYF. The rearrangement joins TRBV11-2 to TRBJ2-4; a possible D gene is TRBD1 (6 bases). CDR3 length: 14 residues. Germline CDR1 reads SGHAT; CDR2 reads FQNNGV. The V and J ends lost 5 bases and 12 bases respectively, with 20 bases between them.

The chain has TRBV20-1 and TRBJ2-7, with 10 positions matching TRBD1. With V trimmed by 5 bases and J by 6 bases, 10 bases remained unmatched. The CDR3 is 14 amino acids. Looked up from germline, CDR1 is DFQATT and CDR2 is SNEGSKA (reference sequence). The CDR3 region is CSALRDRGYSEQYF. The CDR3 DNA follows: TGCAGTGCTCTCCGGGACAGGGGTTATTCCGAGCAGTACTTC.

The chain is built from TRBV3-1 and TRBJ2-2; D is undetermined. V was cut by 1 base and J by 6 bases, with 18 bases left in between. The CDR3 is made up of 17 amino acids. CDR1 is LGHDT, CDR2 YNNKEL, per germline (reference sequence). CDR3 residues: CASSQGASGVLAGELFF. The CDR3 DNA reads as TGTGCCAGCAGCCAAGGTGCTAGTGGGGTTTTGGCCGGGGAGCTGTTTTTT. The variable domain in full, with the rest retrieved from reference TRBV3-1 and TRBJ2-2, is DTAVSQTPKYLVTQMGNDKSIKCEQNLGHDTMYWYKQDSKKFLKIMFSYNNKELIINETVPNRFSPKSPDKAHLNLHINSLELGDSAVYFCASSQGASGVLAGELFFGEGSRLTVL.

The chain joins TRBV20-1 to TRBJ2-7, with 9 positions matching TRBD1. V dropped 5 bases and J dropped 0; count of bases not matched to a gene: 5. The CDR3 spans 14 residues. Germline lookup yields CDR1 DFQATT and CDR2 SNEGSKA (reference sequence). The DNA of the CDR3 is TGCAGTGCTTCGGGACAGGGATCCTCCTACGAGCAGTACTTC. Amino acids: CSASGQGSSYEQYF.

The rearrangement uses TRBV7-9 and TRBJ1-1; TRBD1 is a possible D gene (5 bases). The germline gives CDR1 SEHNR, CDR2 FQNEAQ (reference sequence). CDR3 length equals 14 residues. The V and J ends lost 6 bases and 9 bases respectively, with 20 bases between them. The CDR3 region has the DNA TGTGCCAGCAGTTACTACGACCCAGGGCCTAAAGCTTTCTTT. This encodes CASSYYDPGPKAFF.

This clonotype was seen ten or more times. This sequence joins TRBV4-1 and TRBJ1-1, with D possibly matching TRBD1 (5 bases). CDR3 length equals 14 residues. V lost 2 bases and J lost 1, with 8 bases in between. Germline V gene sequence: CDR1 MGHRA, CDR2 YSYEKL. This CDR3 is CASSQPGANTEAFF. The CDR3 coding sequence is TGCGCCAGCAGCCAACCCGGGGCGAACACTGAAGCTTTCTTT.

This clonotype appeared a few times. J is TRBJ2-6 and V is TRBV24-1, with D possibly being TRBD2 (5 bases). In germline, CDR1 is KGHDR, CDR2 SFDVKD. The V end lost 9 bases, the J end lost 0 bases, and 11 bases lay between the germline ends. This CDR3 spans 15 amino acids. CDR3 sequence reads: CATPRGPSGANVLTF. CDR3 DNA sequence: TGTGCCACCCCCCGGGGTCCCTCTGGGGCCAACGTCCTGACTTTC.